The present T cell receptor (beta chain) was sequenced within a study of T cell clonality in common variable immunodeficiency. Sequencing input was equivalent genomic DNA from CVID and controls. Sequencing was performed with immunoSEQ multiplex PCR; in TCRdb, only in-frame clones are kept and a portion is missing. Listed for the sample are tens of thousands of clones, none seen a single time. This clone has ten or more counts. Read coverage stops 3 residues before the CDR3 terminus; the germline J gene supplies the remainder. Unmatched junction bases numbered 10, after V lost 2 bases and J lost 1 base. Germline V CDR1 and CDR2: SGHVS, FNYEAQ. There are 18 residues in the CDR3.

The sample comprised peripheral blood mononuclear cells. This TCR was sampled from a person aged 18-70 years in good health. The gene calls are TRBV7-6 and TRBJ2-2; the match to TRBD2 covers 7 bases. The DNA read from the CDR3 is TGTGCCAGCAGCTTAAGGACAACGGGAGGAAAGAACACCGGGGAG. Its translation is CASSLRTTGGKNTGE. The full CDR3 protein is CASSLRTTGGKNTGELFF.